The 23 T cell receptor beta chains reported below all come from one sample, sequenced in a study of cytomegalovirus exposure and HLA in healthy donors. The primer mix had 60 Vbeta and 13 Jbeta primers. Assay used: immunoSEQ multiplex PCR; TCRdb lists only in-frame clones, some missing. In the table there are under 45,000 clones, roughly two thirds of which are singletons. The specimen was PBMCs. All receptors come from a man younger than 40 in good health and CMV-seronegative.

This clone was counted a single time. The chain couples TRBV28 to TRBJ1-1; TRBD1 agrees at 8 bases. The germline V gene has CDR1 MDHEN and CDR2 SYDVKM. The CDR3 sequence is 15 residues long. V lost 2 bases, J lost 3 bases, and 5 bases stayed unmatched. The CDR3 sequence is CASSLGQGWDTEAFF. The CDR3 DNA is TGTGCCAGCAGTTTAGGACAGGGTTGGGACACTGAAGCTTTCTTT.

In DNA form, the CDR3 reads TGTGCCAGTAGTATTTCGGGGGACAACACTGAAGCTTTCTTT. It encodes CASSISGDNTEAFF. The rearrangement joins TRBV19 to TRBJ1-1; TRBD1 might be the D (5 bases). CDR1 LNHDA and CDR2 SQIVND come from the germline V gene (reference sequence). The CDR3 is made up of 14 amino acids. V dropped 3 bases and J dropped 2 bases, with 10 bases sitting between them.

CDR3 protein: CASGGEYNEQFF. CDR3 in DNA: TGTGCCTCGGGGGGGGAATACAATGAGCAGTTCTTC. The rearrangement uses TRBV19 and TRBJ2-1, with TRBD2 identical over 8 bases. Trimming removed 11 bases from V and 4 bases from J; junction bases left unmatched: 4. The germline CDR1 and CDR2 sequences are LNHDA and SQIVND (reference sequence). The CDR3 consists of 12 residues.

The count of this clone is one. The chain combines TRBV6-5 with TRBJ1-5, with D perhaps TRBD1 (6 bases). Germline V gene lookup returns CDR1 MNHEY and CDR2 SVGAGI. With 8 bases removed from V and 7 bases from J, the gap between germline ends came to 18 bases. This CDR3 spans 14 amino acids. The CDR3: CASGAFGGGQPQHF. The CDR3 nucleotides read TGTGCCAGCGGGGCGTTTGGGGGCGGGCAGCCCCAGCATTTT.

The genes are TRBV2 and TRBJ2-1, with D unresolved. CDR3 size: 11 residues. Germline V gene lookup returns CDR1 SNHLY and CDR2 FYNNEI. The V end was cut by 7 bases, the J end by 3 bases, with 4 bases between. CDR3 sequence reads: CASKYYNEQFF. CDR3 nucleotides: TGTGCCAGCAAATACTACAATGAGCAGTTCTTC.

CDR3 bases: TGCAGTGCGGAGACAGGGTATGGCTACACCTTC. Protein product: CSAETGYGYTF. The chain is built from TRBV20-1 and TRBJ1-2; 7 bases are shared with TRBD1. V lost 6 bases and J lost 5; bases outside the gene matches: 3. Germline lookup yields CDR1 DFQATT and CDR2 SNEGSKA (reference sequence). The CDR3 has 11 amino acids.

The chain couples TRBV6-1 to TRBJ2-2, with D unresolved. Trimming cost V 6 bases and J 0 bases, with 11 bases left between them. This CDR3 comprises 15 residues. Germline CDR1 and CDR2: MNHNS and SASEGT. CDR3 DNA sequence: TGTGCCAGCAGCCTATCCATCGCGAACACCGGGGAGCTGTTTTTT. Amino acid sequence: CASSLSIANTGELFF.

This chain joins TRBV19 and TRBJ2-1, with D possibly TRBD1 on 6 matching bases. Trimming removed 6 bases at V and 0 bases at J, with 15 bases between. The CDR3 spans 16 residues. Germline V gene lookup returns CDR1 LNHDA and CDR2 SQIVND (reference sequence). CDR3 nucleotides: TGTGCCAGTAGCTCTCTGGACAGTTACTCCTACAATGAGCAGTTCTTC. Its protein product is CASSSLDSYSYNEQFF.

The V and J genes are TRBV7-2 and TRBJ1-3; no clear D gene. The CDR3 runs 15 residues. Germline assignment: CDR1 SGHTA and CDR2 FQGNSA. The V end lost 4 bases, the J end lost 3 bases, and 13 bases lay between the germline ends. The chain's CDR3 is CASSSDGSIGNTIYF. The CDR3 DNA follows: TGTGCCAGCAGCTCAGATGGGAGCATTGGAAACACCATATATTTT.

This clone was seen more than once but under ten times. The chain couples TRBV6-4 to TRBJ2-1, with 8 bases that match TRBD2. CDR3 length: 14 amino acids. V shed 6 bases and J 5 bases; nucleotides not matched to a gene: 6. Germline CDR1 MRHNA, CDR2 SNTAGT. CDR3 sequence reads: CASSSSGSHNEQFF. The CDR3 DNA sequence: TGTGCCAGCAGCTCGAGCGGGAGCCACAATGAGCAGTTCTTC.

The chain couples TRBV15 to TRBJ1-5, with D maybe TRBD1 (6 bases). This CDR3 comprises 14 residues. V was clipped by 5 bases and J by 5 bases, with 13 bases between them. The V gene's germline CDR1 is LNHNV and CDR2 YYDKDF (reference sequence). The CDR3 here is CATSSGQPDQPQHF. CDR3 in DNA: TGTGCCACCAGCTCGGGACAACCTGATCAGCCCCAGCATTTT.

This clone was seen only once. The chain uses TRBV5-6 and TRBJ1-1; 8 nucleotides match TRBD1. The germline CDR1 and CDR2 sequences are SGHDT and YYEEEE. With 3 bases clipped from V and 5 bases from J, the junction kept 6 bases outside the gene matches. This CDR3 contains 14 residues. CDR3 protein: CASSWDRRGTEAFF. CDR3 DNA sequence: TGTGCCAGCAGCTGGGACAGGAGGGGAACTGAAGCTTTCTTT.

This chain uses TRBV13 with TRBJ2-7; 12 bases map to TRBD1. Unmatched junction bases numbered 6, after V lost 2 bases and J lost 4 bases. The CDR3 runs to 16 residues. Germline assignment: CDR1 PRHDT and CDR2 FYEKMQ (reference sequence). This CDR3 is CASSLTPGQGAYEQYF. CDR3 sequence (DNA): TGTGCCAGCAGCTTAACACCGGGACAGGGGGCGTACGAGCAGTACTTC. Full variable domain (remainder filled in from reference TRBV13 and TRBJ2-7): AAGVIQSPRHLIKEKRETATLKCYPIPRHDTVYWYQQGPGQDPQFLISFYEKMQSDKGSIPDRFSAQQFSDYHSELNMSSLELGDSALYFCASSLTPGQGAYEQYFGPGTRLTVT.

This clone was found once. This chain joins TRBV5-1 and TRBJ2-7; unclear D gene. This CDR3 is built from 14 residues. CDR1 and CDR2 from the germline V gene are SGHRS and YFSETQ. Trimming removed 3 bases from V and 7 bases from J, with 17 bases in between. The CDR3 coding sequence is TGCGCCAGCAGCTCAAACCCGGGTTTAGAGGAGCAGTACTTC. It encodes CASSSNPGLEEQYF.

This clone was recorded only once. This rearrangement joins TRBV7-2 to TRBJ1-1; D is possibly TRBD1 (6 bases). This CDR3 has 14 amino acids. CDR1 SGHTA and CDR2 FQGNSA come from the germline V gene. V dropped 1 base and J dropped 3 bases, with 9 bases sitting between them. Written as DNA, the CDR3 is TGTGCCAGCAGCTTAGACAGGGCCCACACTGAAGCTTTCTTT. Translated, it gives CASSLDRAHTEAFF.

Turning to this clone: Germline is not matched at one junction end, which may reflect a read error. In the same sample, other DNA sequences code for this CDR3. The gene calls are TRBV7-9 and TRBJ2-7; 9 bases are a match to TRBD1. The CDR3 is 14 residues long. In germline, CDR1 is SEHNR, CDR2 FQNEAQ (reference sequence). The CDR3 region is CASSPRDRDREQYF. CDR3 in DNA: TGTGCCAGCAGCCCACGGGACAGGGATAGGGAGCAATACTTC. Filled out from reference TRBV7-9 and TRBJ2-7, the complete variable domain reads DTGVSQNPRHKITKRGQNVTFRCDPISEHNRLYWYRQTLGQGPEFLTYFQNEAQLEKSRLLSDRFSAERPKGSFSTLEIQRTEQGDSAMYLCASSPRDRDREQYFGPGTRLTVT.

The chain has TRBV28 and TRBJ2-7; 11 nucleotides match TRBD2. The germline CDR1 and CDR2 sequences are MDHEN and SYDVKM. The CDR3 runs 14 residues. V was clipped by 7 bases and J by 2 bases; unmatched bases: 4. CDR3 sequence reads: CASTLAGGPYEQYF. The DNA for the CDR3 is TGTGCCAGCACCCTAGCGGGAGGCCCCTACGAGCAGTACTTC. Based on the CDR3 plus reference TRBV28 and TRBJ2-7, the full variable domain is DVKVTQSSRYLVKRTGEKVFLECVQDMDHENMFWYRQDPGLGLRLIYFSYDVKMKEKGDIPEGYSVSREKKERFSLILESASTNQTSMYLCASTLAGGPYEQYFGPGTRLTVT.

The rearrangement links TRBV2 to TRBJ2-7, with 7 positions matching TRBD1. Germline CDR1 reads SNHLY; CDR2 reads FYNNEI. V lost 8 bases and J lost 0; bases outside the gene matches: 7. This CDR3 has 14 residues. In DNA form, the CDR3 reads TGTGCCAGCGCGTCAGGGGGTTTCTCCTACGAGCAGTACTTC. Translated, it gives CASASGGFSYEQYF.

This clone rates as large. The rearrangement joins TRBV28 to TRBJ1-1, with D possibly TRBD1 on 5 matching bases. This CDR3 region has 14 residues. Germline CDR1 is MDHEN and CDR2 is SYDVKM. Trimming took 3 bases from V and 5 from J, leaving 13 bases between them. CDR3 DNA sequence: TGTGCCAGCAGTTTTGGGGCGGGGCGGACTGAAGCTTTCTTT. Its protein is CASSFGAGRTEAFF.

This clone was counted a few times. The CDR3 here is CSVEDRQSCYTF. In DNA form, the CDR3 reads TGCAGCGTTGAAGATCGACAGTCTTGCTACACCTTC. The V and J genes are TRBV29-1 and TRBJ1-2; D is possibly TRBD1 (5 bases). Trimming shortened V by 0 bases and J by 9 bases, and 11 bases separated the two germline ends. Germline assignment: CDR1 SQVTM and CDR2 ANQGSEA. This CDR3 region has 12 residues. Filled out from reference TRBV29-1 and TRBJ1-2, the complete variable domain reads SAVISQKPSRDICQRGTSLTIQCQVDSQVTMMFWYRQQPGQSLTLIATANQGSEATYESGFVIDKFPISRPNLTFSTLTVSNMSPEDSSIYLCSVEDRQSCYTFGSGTRLTVV.

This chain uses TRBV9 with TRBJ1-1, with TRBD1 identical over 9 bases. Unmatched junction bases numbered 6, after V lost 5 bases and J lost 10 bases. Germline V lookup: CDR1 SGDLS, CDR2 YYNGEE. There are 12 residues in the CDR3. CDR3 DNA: TGTGCCAGCAGGGGTGGGACAGGGAGAGCTTTCTTT. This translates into CASRGGTGRAFF.

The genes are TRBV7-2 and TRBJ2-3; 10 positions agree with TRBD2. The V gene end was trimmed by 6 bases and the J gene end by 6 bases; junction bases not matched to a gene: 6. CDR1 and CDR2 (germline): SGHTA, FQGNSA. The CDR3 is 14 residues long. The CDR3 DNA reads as TGTGCCAGCAGAGCGGGGGGGGCCCTGGATACGCAGTATTTT. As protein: CASRAGGALDTQYF.

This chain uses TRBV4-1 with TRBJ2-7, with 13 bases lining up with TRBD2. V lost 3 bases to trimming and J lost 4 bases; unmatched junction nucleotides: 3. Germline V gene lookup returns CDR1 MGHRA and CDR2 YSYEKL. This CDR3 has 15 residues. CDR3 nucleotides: TGCGCCAGCAGCCAGACTAGCGGGGGGCTATACGAGCAGTACTTC. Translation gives CASSQTSGGLYEQYF.